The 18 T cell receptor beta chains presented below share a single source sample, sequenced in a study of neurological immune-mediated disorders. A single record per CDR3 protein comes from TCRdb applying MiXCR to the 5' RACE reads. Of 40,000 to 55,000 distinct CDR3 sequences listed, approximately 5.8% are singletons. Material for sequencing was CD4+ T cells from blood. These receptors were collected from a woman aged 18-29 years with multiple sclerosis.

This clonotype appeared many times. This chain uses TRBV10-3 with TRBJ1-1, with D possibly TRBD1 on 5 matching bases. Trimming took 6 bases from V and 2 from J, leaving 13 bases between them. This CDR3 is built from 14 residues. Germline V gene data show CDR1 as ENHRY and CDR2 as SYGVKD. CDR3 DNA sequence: TGTGCCATCAGCGCACGGGACGTAAACACTGAAGCTTTCTTT. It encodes CAISARDVNTEAFF.

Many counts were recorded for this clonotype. The CDR3 DNA reads TGTGCCACCAGCAGAGATAGTTACACTAACTATGGCTACACCTTC. Protein product: CATSRDSYTNYGYTF. The J gene is TRBJ1-2, the V gene TRBV15; no firm D call. V lost 0 bases, J lost 0 bases, and 8 bases lay in between. CDR1 and CDR2 (germline): LNHNV, YYDKDF (reference sequence). The CDR3 is 15 residues long.

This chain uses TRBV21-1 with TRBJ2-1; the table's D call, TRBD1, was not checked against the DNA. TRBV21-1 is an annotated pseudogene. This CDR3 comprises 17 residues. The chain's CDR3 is CASSLRDRDPGYNEQFF. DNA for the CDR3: TGTGCCAGCAGCCTCCGGGACAGGGACCCGGGGTACAATGAGCAGTTCTTC.

The CDR3 protein is CASSSGLYGYTF. DNA of the CDR3: TGTGCCAGCAGCTCGGGACTCTATGGCTACACCTTC. The chain employs TRBV6-2 or TRBV6-3 and TRBJ1-2, with a weak D call TRBD1 (5 bases). Looked up from germline, CDR1 is MNHEY and CDR2 is SVGEGT. This CDR3 is built from 12 residues. With 6 bases removed from V and 4 bases from J, the gap between germline ends came to 9 bases.

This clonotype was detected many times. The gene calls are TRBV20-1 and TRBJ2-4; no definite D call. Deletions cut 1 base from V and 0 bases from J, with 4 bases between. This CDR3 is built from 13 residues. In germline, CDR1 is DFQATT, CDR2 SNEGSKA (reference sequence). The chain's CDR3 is CSARGVAKNIQYF. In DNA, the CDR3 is TGCAGTGCTAGAGGGGTAGCCAAAAACATTCAGTACTTC.

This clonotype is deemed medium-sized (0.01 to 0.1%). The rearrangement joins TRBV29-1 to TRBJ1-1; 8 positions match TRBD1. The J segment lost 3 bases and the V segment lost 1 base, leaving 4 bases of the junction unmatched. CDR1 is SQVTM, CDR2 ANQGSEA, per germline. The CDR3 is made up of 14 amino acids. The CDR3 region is CSVEGRGQDTEAFF. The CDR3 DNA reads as TGCAGCGTTGAAGGCAGGGGGCAGGACACTGAAGCTTTCTTT.

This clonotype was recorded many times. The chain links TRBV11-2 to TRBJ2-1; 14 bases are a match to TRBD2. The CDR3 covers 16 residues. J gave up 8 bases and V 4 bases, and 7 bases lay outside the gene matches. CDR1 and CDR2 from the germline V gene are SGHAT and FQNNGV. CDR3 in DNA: TGTGCCAGCAGCTCCCGGACTAGCGGGGGGAAGGATGAGCAGTTCTTC. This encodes CASSSRTSGGKDEQFF.

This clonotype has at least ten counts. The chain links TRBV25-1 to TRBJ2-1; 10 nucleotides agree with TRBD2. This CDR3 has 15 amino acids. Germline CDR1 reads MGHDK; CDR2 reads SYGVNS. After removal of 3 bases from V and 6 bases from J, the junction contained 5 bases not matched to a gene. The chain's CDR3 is CASSETGLAINEQFF. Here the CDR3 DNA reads TGTGCCAGCAGTGAGACGGGACTAGCGATCAATGAGCAGTTCTTC.

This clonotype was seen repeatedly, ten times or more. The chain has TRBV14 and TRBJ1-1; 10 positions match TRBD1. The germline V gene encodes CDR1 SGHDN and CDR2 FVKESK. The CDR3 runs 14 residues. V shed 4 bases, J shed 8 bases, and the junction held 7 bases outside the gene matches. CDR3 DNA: TGTGCCAGCAGCCGAGGACAGGGGGTTGGAGAAGCTTTCTTT. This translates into CASSRGQGVGEAFF.

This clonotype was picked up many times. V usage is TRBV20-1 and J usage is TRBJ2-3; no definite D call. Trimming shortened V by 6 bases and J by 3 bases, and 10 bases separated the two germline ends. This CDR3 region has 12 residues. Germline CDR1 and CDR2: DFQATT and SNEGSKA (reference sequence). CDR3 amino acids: CSAGRRTDTQYF. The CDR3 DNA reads TGCAGTGCGGGCAGAAGGACAGATACGCAGTATTTT.

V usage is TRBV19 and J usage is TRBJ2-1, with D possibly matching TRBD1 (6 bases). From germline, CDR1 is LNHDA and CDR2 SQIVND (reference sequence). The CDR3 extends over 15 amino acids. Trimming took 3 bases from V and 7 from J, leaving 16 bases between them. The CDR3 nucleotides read TGTGCCAGTAGTATGCAGGGGTCCCTTAGGAATGAGCAGTTCTTC. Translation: CASSMQGSLRNEQFF.

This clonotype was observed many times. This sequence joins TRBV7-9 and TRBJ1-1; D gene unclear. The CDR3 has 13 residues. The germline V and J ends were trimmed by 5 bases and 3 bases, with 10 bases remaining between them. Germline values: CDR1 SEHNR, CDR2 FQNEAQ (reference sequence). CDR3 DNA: TGTGCCAGCAGCAGGGAAAGGTACACTGAAGCTTTCTTT. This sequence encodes CASSRERYTEAFF. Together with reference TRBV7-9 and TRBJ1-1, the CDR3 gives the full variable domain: DTGVSQNPRHKITKRGQNVTFRCDPISEHNRLYWYRQTLGQGPEFLTYFQNEAQLEKSRLLSDRFSAERPKGSFSTLEIQRTEQGDSAMYLCASSRERYTEAFFGQGTRLTVV.

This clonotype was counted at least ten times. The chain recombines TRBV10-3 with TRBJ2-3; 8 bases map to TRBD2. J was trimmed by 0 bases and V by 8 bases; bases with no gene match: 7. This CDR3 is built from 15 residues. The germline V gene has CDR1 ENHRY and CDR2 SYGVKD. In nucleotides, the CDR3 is TGTGCCATCGGGGAAACGGGGGGGAGCACAGATACGCAGTATTTT. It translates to CAIGETGGSTDTQYF.

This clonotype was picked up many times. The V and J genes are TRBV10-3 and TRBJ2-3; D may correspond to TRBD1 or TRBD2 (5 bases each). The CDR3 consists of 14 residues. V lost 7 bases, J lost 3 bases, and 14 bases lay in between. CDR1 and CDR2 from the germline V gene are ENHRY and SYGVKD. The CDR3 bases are TGTGCCATCACGGCCGGGACGGCGACAGATACGCAGTATTTT. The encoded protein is CAITAGTATDTQYF.

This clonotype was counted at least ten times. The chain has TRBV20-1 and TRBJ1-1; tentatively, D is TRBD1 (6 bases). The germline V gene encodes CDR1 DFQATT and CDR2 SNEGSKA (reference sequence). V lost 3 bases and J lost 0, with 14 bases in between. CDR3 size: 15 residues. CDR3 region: CSARALGGMNTEAFF. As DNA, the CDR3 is TGCAGTGCTAGGGCCTTAGGGGGGATGAACACTGAAGCTTTCTTT.

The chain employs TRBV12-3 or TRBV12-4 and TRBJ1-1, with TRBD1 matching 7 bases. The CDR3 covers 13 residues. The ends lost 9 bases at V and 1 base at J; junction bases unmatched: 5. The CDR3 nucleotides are TGTGCCAGTAGAGGGACAGCGAACACTGAAGCTTTCTTT. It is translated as CASRGTANTEAFF.

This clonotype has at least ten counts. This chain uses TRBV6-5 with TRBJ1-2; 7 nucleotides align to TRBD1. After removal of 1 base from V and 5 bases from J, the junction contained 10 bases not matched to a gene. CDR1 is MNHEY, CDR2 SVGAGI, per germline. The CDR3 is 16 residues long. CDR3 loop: CASSYWGDRESYGYTF. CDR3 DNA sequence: TGTGCCAGCAGTTACTGGGGCGACAGGGAAAGTTATGGCTACACCTTC.

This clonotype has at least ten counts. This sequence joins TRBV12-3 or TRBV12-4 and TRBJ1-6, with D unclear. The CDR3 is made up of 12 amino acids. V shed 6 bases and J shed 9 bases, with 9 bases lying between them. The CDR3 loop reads CASSTPSSPLHF. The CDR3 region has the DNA TGTGCCAGCAGCACCCCGAGTTCACCCCTCCACTTT.